One and the same sample provided the 26 T cell receptor beta chains below, sequenced in a study of T cell responses to AZD1222 COVID-19 vaccine. Libraries were prepared by immunoSEQ multiplex PCR; TCRdb keeps only in-frame clonotypes and omits some of them. The table has about 110,000 clones, 94% seen once. The sequencing used peripheral blood, collected 28 days after the second AZD1222 dose. These receptors all stem from an adult who received the AZD1222 COVID-19 vaccine.

This chain uses TRBV5-1 with TRBJ2-3; 9 positions match TRBD1. This CDR3 is 16 amino acids long. Germline V gene lookup returns CDR1 SGHRS and CDR2 YFSETQ. The junction had 6 bases not matched to a gene; V was cut back by 4 bases and J by 0 bases. The CDR3 sequence is CASSPTGGASTDTQYF. As DNA, the CDR3 is TGCGCCAGCAGCCCTACAGGGGGCGCCAGCACAGATACGCAGTATTTT.

The V and J genes are TRBV5-8 and TRBJ1-3; D gene unclear. Trimming stripped 0 bases from V and 9 bases from J, with 25 bases between. Germline V gene lookup returns CDR1 SGHTS and CDR2 YDEGEE. This CDR3 region has 18 residues. The CDR3 spells CASSLGNRRTTPTPTIYF. The DNA for the CDR3 is TGTGCCAGCAGCTTGGGGAACCGCCGGACGACCCCAACCCCCACCATATATTTT.

This chain joins TRBV7-2 and TRBJ1-5; no firm D call. Trimming shortened V by 0 bases and J by 6 bases, and 12 bases separated the two germline ends. This CDR3 is built from 15 residues. Germline CDR1 reads SGHTA; CDR2 reads FQGNSA. This CDR3 is CASSLAGVGSQPQHF. Here the CDR3 DNA reads TGTGCCAGCAGCTTAGCGGGTGTAGGAAGTCAGCCCCAGCATTTT.

This rearrangement joins TRBV6-2 or TRBV6-3 to TRBJ1-3; no clear D. The V and J ends lost 2 bases and 8 bases respectively, with 13 bases between them. The CDR3 loop spans 14 amino acids. Germline V CDR1 and CDR2: MNHEY, SVGEGT. CDR3 sequence reads: CASSYGFPGDTIYF. The CDR3 DNA reads as TGTGCCAGCAGTTACGGGTTTCCCGGAGACACCATATATTTT.

The chain joins TRBV6-4 to TRBJ1-5; D not resolved. V lost 2 bases and J lost 0, with 14 bases in between. There are 17 residues in the CDR3. In germline, CDR1 is MRHNA, CDR2 SNTAGT. DNA of the CDR3: TGTGCCAGCAGTGACCGTAAATATAATCTTAGCAATCAGCCCCAGCATTTT. This sequence encodes CASSDRKYNLSNQPQHF.

The rearrangement joins TRBV5-1 to TRBJ1-1; a possible D gene is TRBD1 (5 bases). The germline V gene has CDR1 SGHRS and CDR2 YFSETQ. V lost 4 bases and J 5 bases, leaving 15 bases between the germline ends. This CDR3 region has 14 residues. The CDR3 protein is CASSPMPGGTEAFF. The CDR3 nucleotides read TGCGCCAGCAGCCCAATGCCGGGGGGGACTGAAGCTTTCTTT.

The chain is built from TRBV30 and TRBJ1-3; a weak D match, TRBD1 (5 bases). Germline loops: CDR1 GTSNPN, CDR2 SVGIG (reference sequence). Trimming left V 5 bases short and J 0 bases short, with 8 bases between. The CDR3 has 13 residues. The CDR3 region has the DNA TGTGCCTGGGAGACAGCCTCTGGAAACACCATATATTTT. Amino acid sequence: CAWETASGNTIYF.

This clone occurred once. The chain recombines TRBV19 with TRBJ2-1, with 10 bases identical to TRBD2. Germline CDR1 and CDR2: LNHDA and SQIVND (reference sequence). The CDR3 covers 14 residues. The J segment lost 3 bases and the V segment lost 7 bases, leaving 3 bases of the junction unmatched. DNA of the CDR3: TGTGCCAGTATCGGGACTAGCGACTACAATGAGCAGTTCTTC. Protein sequence: CASIGTSDYNEQFF.

This rearrangement joins TRBV28 to TRBJ1-2, with a tentative D call TRBD1 (5 bases). Germline values: CDR1 MDHEN, CDR2 SYDVKM. V gave up 2 bases and J gave up 4 bases, with 8 bases separating them. This CDR3 spans 13 amino acids. CDR3 sequence reads: CASSLGALYGYTF. As DNA, the CDR3 is TGTGCCAGCAGTTTAGGGGCTCTCTATGGCTACACCTTC.

This chain connects TRBV5-1 to TRBJ2-7, with D tentatively TRBD2 (5 bases). Germline CDR1 is SGHRS and CDR2 is YFSETQ. Trimming took off 4 bases at V and 2 bases at J, with 22 bases between the two ends. The CDR3 sequence is 17 residues long. The DNA of the CDR3 is TGCGCCAGCAGCCCATTTAGGAGAGGGTCCAACACCTACGAGCAGTACTTC. It encodes CASSPFRRGSNTYEQYF.

V is TRBV6-5 and J is TRBJ2-7, with D perhaps TRBD2 (5 bases). Per germline, CDR1 MNHEY and CDR2 SVGAGI. The V and J ends lost 6 bases and 0 bases respectively, with 15 bases between them. The CDR3 sequence is 15 residues long. The CDR3, as DNA: TGTGCCAGCAGCCCACTAGACCTATTCTCCTACGAGCAGTACTTC. Protein sequence: CASSPLDLFSYEQYF.

This sequence joins TRBV27 and TRBJ1-5; 9 positions match TRBD1. The V gene's germline CDR1 is MNHEY and CDR2 SMNVEV (reference sequence). This CDR3 has 14 residues. The ends lost 6 bases at V and 9 bases at J; junction bases unmatched: 9. In DNA, the CDR3 is TGTGCCAGCAGCCCTGGGACAGGGAGTCGGCCCCAGCATTTT. Translation: CASSPGTGSRPQHF.

The rearrangement uses TRBV12-3 or TRBV12-4 and TRBJ1-2; 7 bases match TRBD1. The V segment lost 5 bases and the J segment 4 bases; nucleotides outside the gene matches: 4. The CDR3 length is 13 residues. CDR3 in amino acids: CASSRDRPYGYTF. In nucleotides, the CDR3 is TGTGCCAGCAGTCGGGACAGACCCTATGGCTACACCTTC.

The chain employs TRBV11-1 and TRBJ1-1; TRBD1 aligns across 11 bases. The CDR3 extends over 15 amino acids. Germline trimming cut 4 bases from V and 2 bases from J; bases unmatched to any gene: 3. CDR1 and CDR2 (germline): SGHAT, FQDESV (reference sequence). The CDR3 sequence is CASSSGQGANTEAFF. DNA for the CDR3: TGTGCCAGCAGCTCTGGACAGGGGGCAAACACTGAAGCTTTCTTT.

This clone has just one count. The genes are TRBV3-1 (or the pseudogene TRBV3-2) and TRBJ2-1, with a tentative D call TRBD2 (5 bases). Trimming left V 2 bases short and J 9 bases short, with 11 bases between. Germline V gives CDR1 LGHDT, CDR2 YNNKEL (reference sequence). This CDR3 has 13 residues. The DNA of the CDR3 is TGTGCCAGCAGCCAATCCGGGGTCGGTGAGCAGTTCTTC. Its translation: CASSQSGVGEQFF.

This clone was counted a few times. The rearrangement uses TRBV10-3 and TRBJ1-2, with D perhaps TRBD1 (6 bases). Germline V gene data show CDR1 as ENHRY and CDR2 as SYGVKD. V was trimmed by 4 bases and J by 8 bases, leaving 17 bases between them. This CDR3 region has 14 residues. CDR3 loop: CAISVGGYGAGYTF. The CDR3, as DNA: TGTGCCATCAGTGTCGGGGGCTATGGGGCGGGCTACACCTTC.

The CDR3 spells CASSRGGNTEAFF. In nucleotides, the CDR3 is TGCGCCAGCAGCAGGGGAGGGAACACTGAAGCTTTCTTT. The rearrangement uses TRBV10-2 and TRBJ1-1; D may be TRBD1 (6 bases). V was pared by 6 bases and J by 1 base, with 9 bases between. Germline values: CDR1 WSHSY, CDR2 SAAADI. This CDR3 comprises 13 residues.

The chain is built from TRBV27 and TRBJ1-2; D unresolved. This CDR3 has 14 residues. CDR1 MNHEY and CDR2 SMNVEV come from the germline V gene (reference sequence). V was shortened by 0 bases and J by 2 bases, with 7 bases between the two germline ends. In DNA form, the CDR3 reads TGTGCCAGCAGTTTATCCACCCTCAACTATGGCTACACCTTC. This translates into CASSLSTLNYGYTF.

CDR3 protein: CASSSTQGYGYTF. The CDR3 DNA is TGTGCCAGCAGCTCCACACAAGGCTATGGCTACACCTTC. The rearrangement links TRBV11-2 to TRBJ1-2; unclear D gene. V was cut by 4 bases and J by 4 bases, with 10 bases left in between. Germline assignment: CDR1 SGHAT and CDR2 FQNNGV. The CDR3 runs to 13 residues.

This chain uses TRBV19 with TRBJ1-5; TRBD1 matches at 9 bases. This CDR3 has 16 residues. Trimming at V came to 4 bases and at J to 1 base, leaving 5 bases not matched to a gene. Germline V gene lookup returns CDR1 LNHDA and CDR2 SQIVND (reference sequence). CDR3 DNA: TGTGCCAGTAGTAAAGGGACAGGGCGGAGCAATCAGCCCCAGCATTTT. Amino acid sequence: CASSKGTGRSNQPQHF.

The chain joins TRBV12-3 or TRBV12-4 to TRBJ2-7; no clear D. This CDR3 has 12 amino acids. Trimming took 5 bases from V and 5 from J, leaving 10 bases between them. This CDR3 reads CASSPNRNEQYF. CDR3 nucleotide sequence: TGTGCCAGCAGTCCTAATCGGAACGAGCAGTACTTC.

V is TRBV6-5 and J is TRBJ1-4; 7 nucleotides match TRBD1. Germline CDR1 MNHEY, CDR2 SVGAGI. V was pared by 11 bases and J by 8 bases, with 11 bases of the junction left unmatched. The CDR3 extends over 13 amino acids. The CDR3 DNA is TGTGCCGCAAGAGGGACAGACCGGGAAAAACTGTTTTTT. Its translation is CAARGTDREKLFF.

The chain recombines TRBV6-5 with TRBJ1-4, with 7 positions matching TRBD1. The CDR3 has 14 residues. CDR1 is MNHEY, CDR2 SVGAGI, per germline. Trimming at V came to 7 bases and at J to 4 bases, leaving 6 bases not matched to a gene. The CDR3 DNA reads TGTGCCAGCATAAGTTCAGGGGGTAATGAAAAACTGTTTTTT. This gives the protein CASISSGGNEKLFF.

J is TRBJ2-3 and V is TRBV5-1; D gene unclear. The V gene's germline CDR1 is SGHRS and CDR2 YFSETQ. V was pared by 4 bases and J by 3 bases, with 9 bases between. The CDR3 is 13 amino acids. The CDR3 reads CASSKQTTDTQYF. CDR3 sequence (DNA): TGCGCCAGCAGCAAACAGACGACAGATACGCAGTATTTT.

This clone is a singleton in its sample. The DNA of the CDR3 is TGCGCCAGCAGCTTGGGGTTCCAAGAGACCCAGTACTTC. This translates into CASSLGFQETQYF. The chain has TRBV5-1 and TRBJ2-5, with D unresolved. CDR3 length: 13 amino acids. Per germline, CDR1 SGHRS and CDR2 YFSETQ. Between the trimmed V and J ends, which lost 0 bases and 1 base, there was a span of 4 bases.

V is TRBV5-4 and J is TRBJ2-6, with D tentatively TRBD2 (6 bases). V lost 2 bases and J 0 bases, leaving 15 bases between the germline ends. CDR3 length: 18 residues. Per the germline V gene, CDR1 is SGHNT and CDR2 is YYREEE (reference sequence). CDR3 coding DNA: TGTGCCAGCAGCTTTGGAGGGGCCGGAGGCTCTGGGGCCAACGTCCTGACTTTC. This gives the protein CASSFGGAGGSGANVLTF.